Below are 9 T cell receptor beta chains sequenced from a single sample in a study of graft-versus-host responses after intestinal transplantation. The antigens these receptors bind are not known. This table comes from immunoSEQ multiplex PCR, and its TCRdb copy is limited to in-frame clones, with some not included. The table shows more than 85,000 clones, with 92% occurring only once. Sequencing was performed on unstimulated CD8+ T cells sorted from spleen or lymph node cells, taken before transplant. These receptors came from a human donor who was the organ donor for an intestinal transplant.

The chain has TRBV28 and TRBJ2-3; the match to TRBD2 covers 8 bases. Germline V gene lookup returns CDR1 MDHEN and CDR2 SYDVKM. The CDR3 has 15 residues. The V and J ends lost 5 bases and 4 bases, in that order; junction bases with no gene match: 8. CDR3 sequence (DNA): TGTGCCAGCAGTCTCGAAGAGCGGGAGTCAGATACGCAGTATTTT. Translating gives CASSLEERESDTQYF.

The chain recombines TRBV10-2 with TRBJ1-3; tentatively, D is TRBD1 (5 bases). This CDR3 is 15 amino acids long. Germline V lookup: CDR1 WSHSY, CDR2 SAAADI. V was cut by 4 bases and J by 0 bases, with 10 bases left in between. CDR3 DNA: TGCGCCAGCAGTGCCAGGGCCCTCTCTGGAAACACCATATATTTT. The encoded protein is CASSARALSGNTIYF.

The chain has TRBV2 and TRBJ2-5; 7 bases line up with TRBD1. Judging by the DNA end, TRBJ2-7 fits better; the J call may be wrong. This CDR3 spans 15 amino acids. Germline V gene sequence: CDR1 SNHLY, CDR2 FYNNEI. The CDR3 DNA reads TGTGCCAGCAGTGATGTGACAGGGACATCCTACGAGCAGTACTTC. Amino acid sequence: CASSDVTGTSYEQYF.

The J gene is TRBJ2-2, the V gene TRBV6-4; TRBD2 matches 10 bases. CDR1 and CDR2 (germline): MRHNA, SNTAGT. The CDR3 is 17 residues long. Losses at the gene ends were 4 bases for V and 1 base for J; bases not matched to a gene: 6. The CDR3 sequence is CASSALAGPLNTGELFF. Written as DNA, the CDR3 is TGTGCCAGCAGTGCACTAGCGGGGCCCTTGAACACCGGGGAGCTGTTTTTT.

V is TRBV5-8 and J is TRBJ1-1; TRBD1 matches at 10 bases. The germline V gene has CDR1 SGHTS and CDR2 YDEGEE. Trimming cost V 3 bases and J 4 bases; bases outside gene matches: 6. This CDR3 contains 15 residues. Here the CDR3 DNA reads TGTGCCAGCAGCTCCGGGACAGGGGTCGGCACTGAAGCTTTCTTT. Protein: CASSSGTGVGTEAFF.

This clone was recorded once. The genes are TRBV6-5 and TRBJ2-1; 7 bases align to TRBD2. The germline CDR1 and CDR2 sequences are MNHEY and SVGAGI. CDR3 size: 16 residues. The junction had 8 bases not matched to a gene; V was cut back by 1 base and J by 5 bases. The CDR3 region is CASSYYSGWLHNEQFF. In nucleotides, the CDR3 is TGTGCCAGCAGTTACTATAGCGGGTGGCTCCACAATGAGCAGTTCTTC.

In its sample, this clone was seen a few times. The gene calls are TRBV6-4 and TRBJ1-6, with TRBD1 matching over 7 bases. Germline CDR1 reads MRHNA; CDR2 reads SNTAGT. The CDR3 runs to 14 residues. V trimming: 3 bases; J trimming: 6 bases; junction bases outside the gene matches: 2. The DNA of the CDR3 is TGTGCCAGCAGTGAGACAGGGTTTAATTCACCCCTCCACTTT. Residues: CASSETGFNSPLHF.

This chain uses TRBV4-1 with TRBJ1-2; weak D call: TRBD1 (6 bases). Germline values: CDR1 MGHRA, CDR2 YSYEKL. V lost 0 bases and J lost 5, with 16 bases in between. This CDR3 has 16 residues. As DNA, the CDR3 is TGCGCCAGCAGCCAAGAGACAGGAGACGTCCTTTATGGCTACACCTTC. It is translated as CASSQETGDVLYGYTF.

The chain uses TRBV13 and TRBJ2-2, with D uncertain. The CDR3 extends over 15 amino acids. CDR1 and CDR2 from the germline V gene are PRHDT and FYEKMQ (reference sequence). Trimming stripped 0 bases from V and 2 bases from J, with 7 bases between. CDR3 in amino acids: CASSLGLSNTGELFF. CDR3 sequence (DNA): TGTGCCAGCAGCTTAGGCCTATCTAACACCGGGGAGCTGTTTTTT.